This T cell receptor (beta chain) was observed in a study of blood T cells in healthy people across ages. The CDR3 runs to 15 residues. CDR1 and CDR2 (germline): SGHNT, YYREEE (reference sequence). Note on this clonotype: What it binds is unknown.

Study-wide findings and caveats: There were more naive CD4+ cells and higher diversity in long-lived donors than in aged donors. Percentage of naive T cells showed a strong correlation with TCR beta diversity. Reliance upon unsorted PBMCs precluded definitive naive versus antigen-experienced comparison.

A second PCR of 7 to 11 cycles used a sample-barcoded 5' primer and a J-beta primer mix. Every cDNA was tagged by a template-switch adaptor with 12 random nucleotides. MiXCR was run by TCRdb on the 5' RACE reads, yielding one entry per CDR3 protein. The table lists about 680,000 distinct CDR3 sequences, 45% to 50% of them singletons. The material sequenced was blood. V usage is TRBV5-4 and J usage is TRBJ2-5; 11 positions match TRBD1. With the DNA end fitting TRBJ2-7 better, the J assignment may be wrong. This clonotype was sampled from a woman aged 55-75 years in good health. The CDR3 region has the DNA TGTGCCAGCAGCTTGGGGACAGGGGGCCTCTACGAGCAGTACTTC. Its translation is CASSLGTGGLYEQYF.